This T cell receptor beta chain was sequenced for a study of blood T cell repertoires in COVID-19. Study at large: Acute-phase and convalescent COVID-19 samples originated in the United States, Italy and Spain. Nucleic acid was either cDNA or gDNA, and it came from T cells, B-cell-depleted T cells, or PBMCs.

Self-reported history from a screening survey and questionnaire set each donor's cohort. The authors' processing: It was from reference gene primer amplification that nucleated cell counts were estimated. The repertoire was sequenced with immunoSEQ multiplex PCR; TCRdb's copy has only in-frame clones and lacks some. V and J calls plus clone size are reproduced from that table; the DNA served to infer D and trimming. The sample lists roughly 300,000 clones; 80% to 90% were seen once. The ends lost 8 bases at V and 10 bases at J; junction bases unmatched: 4. Germline V lookup: CDR1 LNHDA, CDR2 SQIVND (reference sequence). The CDR3 is 13 residues long.

This TCR came from a woman aged 40 to 49 with acute COVID-19. The chain recombines TRBV19 with TRBJ2-1; 14 nucleotides agree with TRBD2. Material for sequencing was PBMCs or T cells enriched from blood (not recorded which). The CDR3 nucleotides read TGTGCCAGTCGACTAGCGGGAGGGTCGGAGCAGTTCTTC. It specifies CASRLAGGSEQFF.